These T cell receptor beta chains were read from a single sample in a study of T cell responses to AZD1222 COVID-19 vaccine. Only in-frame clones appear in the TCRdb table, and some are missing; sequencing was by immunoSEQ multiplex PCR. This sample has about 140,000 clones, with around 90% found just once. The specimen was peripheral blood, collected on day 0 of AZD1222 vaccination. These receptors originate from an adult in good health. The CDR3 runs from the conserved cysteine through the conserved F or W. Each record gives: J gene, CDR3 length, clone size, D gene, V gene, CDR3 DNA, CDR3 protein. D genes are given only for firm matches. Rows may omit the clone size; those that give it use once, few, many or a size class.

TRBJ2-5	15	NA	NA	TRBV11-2	TGTGCCAGCAGCTCGGGTCACCCTTTATGGGAGACCCAGTACTTC	CASSSGHPLWETQYF
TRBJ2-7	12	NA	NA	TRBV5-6	TGTGCCAGCAGCTTGTTTCGTGACGAGCAGTACTTC	CASSLFRDEQYF
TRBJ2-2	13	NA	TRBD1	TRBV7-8	TGTGCCACACGGGACAGGTGGGCCGGGGAGCTGTTTTTT	CATRDRWAGELFF
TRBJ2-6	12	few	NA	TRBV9	TGTGCCAGCAGCGTAGGAGGTGGCGTCCTGACTTTC	CASSVGGGVLTF
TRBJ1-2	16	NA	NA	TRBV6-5	TGTGCCAGCAGTTACCCGGGACGCCGTGCTAACTATGGCTACACCTTC	CASSYPGRRANYGYTF
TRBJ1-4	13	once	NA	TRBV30	TGTGCCTGGAAGGCGGGGGATTATGAAAAACTGTTTTTT	CAWKAGDYEKLFF
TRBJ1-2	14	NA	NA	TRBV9	TGTGCCAGCAGCGCCGGAGGAGGGGTCTATGGCTACACCTTC	CASSAGGGVYGYTF
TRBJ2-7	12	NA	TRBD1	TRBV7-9	TGTGCCACCGGAACAGGGGTGTCCGAGCAGTACTTC	CATGTGVSEQYF
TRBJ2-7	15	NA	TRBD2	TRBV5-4	TGTGCCAGCAGCTTCACTAGCGGAGAATTGGGGGAGCAGTACTTC	CASSFTSGELGEQYF
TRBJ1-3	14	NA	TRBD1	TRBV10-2	TGCGCCAGCATGGGACAGCTTACTGGAAACACCATATATTTT	CASMGQLTGNTIYF
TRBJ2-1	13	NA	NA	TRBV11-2	TGTGCCAGCAGCTTAGATACGGTCAATGAGCAGTTCTTC	CASSLDTVNEQFF
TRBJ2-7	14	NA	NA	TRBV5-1	TGCGCCAGCAGCTTGACCTCTAGCGTCTACGAGCAGTACTTC	CASSLTSSVYEQYF
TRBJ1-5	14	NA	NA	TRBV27	TGTGCCAGCAGGTCATTCGGTAGCAATCAGCCCCAGCATTTT	CASRSFGSNQPQHF
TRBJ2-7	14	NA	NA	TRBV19	TGTGCCAGTAGTGGGGACCGCCTTCTCTACGAGCAGTACTTC	CASSGDRLLYEQYF
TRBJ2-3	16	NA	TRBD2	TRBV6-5	TGTGCCAGCAGTTACGCGGGAGGGCCGATTACAGATACGCAGTATTTT	CASSYAGGPITDTQYF
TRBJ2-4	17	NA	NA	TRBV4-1	TGCGCCAGCAGCCAAGGGGGGCTCGCGGGAGCCAAAAACATTCAGTACTTC	CASSQGGLAGAKNIQYF
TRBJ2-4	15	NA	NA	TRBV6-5	TGTGCCAGCAGTTACAGCTTTGGCGGCCAAAACATTCAGTACTTC	CASSYSFGGQNIQYF
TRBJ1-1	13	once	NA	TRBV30	TGTGCCTGGAGTGTTACGGGACCCGGAGGGGCTTTCTTT	CAWSVTGPGGAFF
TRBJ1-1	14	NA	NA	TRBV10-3	TGTGCCATCAGTCTGCAGGGAACTAACACTGAAGCTTTCTTT	CAISLQGTNTEAFF
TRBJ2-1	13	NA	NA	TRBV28	TGTGCCAGCAGTCCATCGGATCTTAAGGAGCAGTTCTTC	CASSPSDLKEQFF
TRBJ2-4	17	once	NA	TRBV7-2	TGTGCCAGCAGCCGCACACTAGGGGGGGGAGTCAAAAACATTCAGTACTTC	CASSRTLGGGVKNIQYF
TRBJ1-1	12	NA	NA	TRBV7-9	TGTGCCAGCAGCTTTAGTAGCACTGAAGCTTTCTTT	CASSFSSTEAFF
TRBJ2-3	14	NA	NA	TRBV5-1	TGCGCCAGCAGCTTGGGCAAAGTCACAGATACGCAGTATTTT	CASSLGKVTDTQYF
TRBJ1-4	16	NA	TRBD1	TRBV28	TGTGCCAGCAGGGGGGACAGGTGGCCAGAGAATGAAAAACTGTTTTTT	CASRGDRWPENEKLFF
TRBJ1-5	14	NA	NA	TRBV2	TGTGCCAGCAGTGAATATGGGGAGATCACGCCCCAGCATTTT	CASSEYGEITPQHF
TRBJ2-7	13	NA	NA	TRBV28	TGTGCCAGCGGCACCGGGGGACCTCAGGAGCAGTACTTC	CASGTGGPQEQYF
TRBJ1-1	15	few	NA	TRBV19	TGTGCCAGTAGTATAGATGGGGCCCAGAACACTGAAGCTTTCTTT	CASSIDGAQNTEAFF
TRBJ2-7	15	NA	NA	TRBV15	TGTGCCACCAGCAGAGCAAGCAGGAGCTCCTACGAGCAGTACTTC	CATSRASRSSYEQYF
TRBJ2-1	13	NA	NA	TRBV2	TGTGCCAGTACAGGGCCTTTTGGGAATGAGCAGTTCTTC	CASTGPFGNEQFF
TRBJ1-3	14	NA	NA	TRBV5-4	TGTGCCAGCAGCTTGGATGGCATCCGAAACACCATATATTTT	CASSLDGIRNTIYF
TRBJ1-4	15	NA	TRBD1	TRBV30	TGTGCCTGGAACAGGGGTGTTGGAGGGGGTGAAAAACTGTTTTTT	CAWNRGVGGGEKLFF
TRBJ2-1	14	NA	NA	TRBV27	TGTGCCAGCAGTCTCCCTGGGGGGCTCAATGAGCAGTTCTTC	CASSLPGGLNEQFF
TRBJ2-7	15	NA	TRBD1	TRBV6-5	TGTGCCAGCAGTTCGAAAGGACAGGGGAGTAACGAGCAGTACTTC	CASSSKGQGSNEQYF
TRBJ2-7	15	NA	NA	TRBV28	TGTGCCAGCAGTTTCCCCCTGGGCCAATCAAAGGAGCAGTACTTC	CASSFPLGQSKEQYF
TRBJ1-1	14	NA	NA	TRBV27	TGTGCCAGCAGGGCGTTTATCTCGTTCACTGAAGCTTTCTTT	CASRAFISFTEAFF
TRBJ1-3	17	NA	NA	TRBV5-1	TGCGCCAGCAGCTTGGCGTTAGGGGCATCGGGAGGAAACACCATATATTTT	CASSLALGASGGNTIYF
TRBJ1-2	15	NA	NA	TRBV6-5	TGTGCCAGCAGTTTCTTAGGGGGATTTAACTATGGCTACACCTTC	CASSFLGGFNYGYTF
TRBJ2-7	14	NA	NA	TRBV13	TGTGCCAGCAGCTCCTCCGGGCTGCCCTACGAGCAGTACTTC	CASSSSGLPYEQYF
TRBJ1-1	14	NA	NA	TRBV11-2	TGTGCCAGCAGCCCGGGGCCGCCCAACACTGAAGCTTTCTTT	CASSPGPPNTEAFF
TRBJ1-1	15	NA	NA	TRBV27	TGTGCCAGCAGTTTATCGATTCGGGGGAGCACTGAAGCTTTCTTT	CASSLSIRGSTEAFF
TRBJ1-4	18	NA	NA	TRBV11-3	TGTGCCAGCAGCTTAGGGGTTGCGGTGAGCGCAACTAATGAAAAACTGTTTTTT	CASSLGVAVSATNEKLFF
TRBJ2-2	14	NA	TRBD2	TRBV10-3	TGTGCCGCCCGACCGGGACTAGCGACCGGGGAGCTGTTTTTT	CAARPGLATGELFF